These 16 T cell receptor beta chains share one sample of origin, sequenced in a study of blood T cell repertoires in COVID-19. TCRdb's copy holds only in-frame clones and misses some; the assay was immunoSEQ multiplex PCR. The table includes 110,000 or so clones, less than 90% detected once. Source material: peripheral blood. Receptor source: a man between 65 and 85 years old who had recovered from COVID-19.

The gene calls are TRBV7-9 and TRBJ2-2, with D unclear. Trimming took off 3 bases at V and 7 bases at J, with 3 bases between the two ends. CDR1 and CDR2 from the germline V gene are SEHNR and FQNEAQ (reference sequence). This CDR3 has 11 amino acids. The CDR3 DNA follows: TGTGCCAGCAGCTTCGGCGGGGAGCTGTTTTTT. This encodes CASSFGGELFF.

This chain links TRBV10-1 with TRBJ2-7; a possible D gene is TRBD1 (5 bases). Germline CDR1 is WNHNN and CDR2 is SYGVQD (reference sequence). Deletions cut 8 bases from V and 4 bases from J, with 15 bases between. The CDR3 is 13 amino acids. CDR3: CASGWTIQYEQYF. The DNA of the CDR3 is TGCGCCAGCGGATGGACAATACAATACGAGCAGTACTTC.

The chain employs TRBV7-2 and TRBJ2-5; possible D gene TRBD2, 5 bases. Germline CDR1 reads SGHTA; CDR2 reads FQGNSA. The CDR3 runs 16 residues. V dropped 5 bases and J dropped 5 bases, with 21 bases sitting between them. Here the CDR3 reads CASSPTRVSVSETQYF. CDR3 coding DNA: TGTGCCAGCAGCCCTACTAGAGTCTCGGTCTCGGAGACCCAGTACTTC.

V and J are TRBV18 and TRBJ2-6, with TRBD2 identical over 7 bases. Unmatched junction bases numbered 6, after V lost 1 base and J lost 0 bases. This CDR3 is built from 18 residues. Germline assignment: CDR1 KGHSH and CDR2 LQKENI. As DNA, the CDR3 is TGTGCCAGCTCACCACGGGGCGGGGGAAGCTCTGGGGCCAACGTCCTGACTTTC. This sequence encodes CASSPRGGGSSGANVLTF.

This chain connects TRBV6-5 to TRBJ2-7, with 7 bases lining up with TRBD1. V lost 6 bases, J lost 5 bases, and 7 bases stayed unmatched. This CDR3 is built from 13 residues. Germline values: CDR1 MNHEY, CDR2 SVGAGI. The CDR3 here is CASRRQGADEQYF. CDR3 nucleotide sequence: TGTGCCAGCAGGCGACAGGGAGCCGACGAGCAGTACTTC.

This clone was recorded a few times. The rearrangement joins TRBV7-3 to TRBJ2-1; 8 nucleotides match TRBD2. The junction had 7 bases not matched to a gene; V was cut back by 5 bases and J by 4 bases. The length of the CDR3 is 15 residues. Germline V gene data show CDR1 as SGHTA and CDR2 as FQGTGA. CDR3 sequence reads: CASSLGVAGYNEQFF. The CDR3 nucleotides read TGTGCCAGCAGCCTGGGGGTAGCGGGGTACAATGAGCAGTTCTTC.

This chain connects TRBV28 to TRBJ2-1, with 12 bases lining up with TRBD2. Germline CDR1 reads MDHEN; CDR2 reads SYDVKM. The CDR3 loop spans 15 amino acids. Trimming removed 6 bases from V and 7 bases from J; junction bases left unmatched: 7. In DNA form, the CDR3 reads TGTGCCAGCAGCCTAGGGACTAGCGGGTGGAATGAGCAGTTCTTC. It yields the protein CASSLGTSGWNEQFF. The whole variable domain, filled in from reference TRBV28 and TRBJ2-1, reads DVKVTQSSRYLVKRTGEKVFLECVQDMDHENMFWYRQDPGLGLRLIYFSYDVKMKEKGDIPEGYSVSREKKERFSLILESASTNQTSMYLCASSLGTSGWNEQFFGPGTRLTVL.

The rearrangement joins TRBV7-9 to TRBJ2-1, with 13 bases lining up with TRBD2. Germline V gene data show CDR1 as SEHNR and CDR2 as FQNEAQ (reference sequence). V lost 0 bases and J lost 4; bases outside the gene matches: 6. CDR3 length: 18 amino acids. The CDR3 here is CASSLASGLAGIYNEQFF. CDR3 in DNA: TGTGCCAGCAGCTTAGCGTCGGGACTAGCGGGGATATACAATGAGCAGTTCTTC.

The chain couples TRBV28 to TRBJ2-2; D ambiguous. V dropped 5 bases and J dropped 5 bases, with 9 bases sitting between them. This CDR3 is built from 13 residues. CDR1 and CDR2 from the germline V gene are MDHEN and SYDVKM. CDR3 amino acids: CASSLQATGELFF. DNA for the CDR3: TGTGCCAGCAGTCTCCAGGCTACCGGGGAGCTGTTTTTT.

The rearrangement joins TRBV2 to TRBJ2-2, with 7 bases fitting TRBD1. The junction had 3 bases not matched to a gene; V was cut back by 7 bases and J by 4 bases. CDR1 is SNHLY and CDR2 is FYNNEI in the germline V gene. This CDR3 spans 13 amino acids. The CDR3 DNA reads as TGTGCCAGCAATAACAGGGGCACCGGGGAGCTGTTTTTT. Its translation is CASNNRGTGELFF.

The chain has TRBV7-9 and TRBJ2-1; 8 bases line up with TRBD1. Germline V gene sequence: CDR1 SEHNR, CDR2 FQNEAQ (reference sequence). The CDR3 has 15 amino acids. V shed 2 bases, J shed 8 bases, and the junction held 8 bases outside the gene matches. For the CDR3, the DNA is TGTGCCAGCAGCTTAACCCCAGGGGGCTCGGATGAGCAGTTCTTC. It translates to CASSLTPGGSDEQFF.

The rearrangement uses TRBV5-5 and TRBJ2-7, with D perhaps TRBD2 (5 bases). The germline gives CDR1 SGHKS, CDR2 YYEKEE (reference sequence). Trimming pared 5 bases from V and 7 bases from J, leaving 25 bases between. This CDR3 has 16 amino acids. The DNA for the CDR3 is TGTGCCAGCAGTCTGGACTCGCGGGTGGGCCAGTTAGAGCAGTACTTC. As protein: CASSLDSRVGQLEQYF.

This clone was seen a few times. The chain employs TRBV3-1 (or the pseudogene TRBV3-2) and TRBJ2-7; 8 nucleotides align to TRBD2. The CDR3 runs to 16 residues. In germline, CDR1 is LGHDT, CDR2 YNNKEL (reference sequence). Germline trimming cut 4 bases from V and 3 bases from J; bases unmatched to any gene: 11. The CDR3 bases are TGTGCCAGCAGCCCGACCCGGGGGGGCCGGAGCTACGAGCAGTACTTC. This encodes CASSPTRGGRSYEQYF.

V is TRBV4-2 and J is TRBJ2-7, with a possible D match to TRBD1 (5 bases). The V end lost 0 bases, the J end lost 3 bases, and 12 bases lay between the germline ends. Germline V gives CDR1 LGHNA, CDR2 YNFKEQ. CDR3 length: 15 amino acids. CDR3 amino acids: CASSQDQGSHYEQYF. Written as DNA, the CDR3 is TGTGCCAGCAGCCAAGATCAGGGCTCCCACTACGAGCAGTACTTC.

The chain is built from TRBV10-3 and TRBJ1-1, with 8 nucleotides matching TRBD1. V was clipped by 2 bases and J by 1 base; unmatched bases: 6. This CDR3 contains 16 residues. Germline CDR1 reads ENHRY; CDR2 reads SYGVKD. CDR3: CAISEPTGDQNTEAFF. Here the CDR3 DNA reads TGTGCCATCAGTGAGCCGACAGGGGATCAGAACACTGAAGCTTTCTTT.

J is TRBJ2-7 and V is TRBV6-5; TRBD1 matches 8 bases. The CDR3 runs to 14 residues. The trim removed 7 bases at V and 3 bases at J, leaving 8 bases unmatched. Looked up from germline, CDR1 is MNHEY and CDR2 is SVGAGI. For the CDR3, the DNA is TGTGCCAGCACCGCGGACAGGGCTAGCTACGAGCAGTACTTC. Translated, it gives CASTADRASYEQYF.